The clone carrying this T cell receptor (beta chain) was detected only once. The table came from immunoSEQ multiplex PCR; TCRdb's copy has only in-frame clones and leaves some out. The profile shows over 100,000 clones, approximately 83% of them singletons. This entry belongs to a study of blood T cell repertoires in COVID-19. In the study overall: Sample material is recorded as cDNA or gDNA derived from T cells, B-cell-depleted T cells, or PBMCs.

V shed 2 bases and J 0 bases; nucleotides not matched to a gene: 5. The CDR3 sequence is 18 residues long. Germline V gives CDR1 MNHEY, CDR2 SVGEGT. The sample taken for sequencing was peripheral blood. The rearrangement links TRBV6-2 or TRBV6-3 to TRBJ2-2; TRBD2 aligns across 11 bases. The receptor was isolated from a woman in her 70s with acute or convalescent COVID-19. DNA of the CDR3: TGTGCCAGCAGTTACACGGGACTAGCGGTCGCGAACACCGGGGAGCTGTTTTTT. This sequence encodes CASSYTGLAVANTGELFF.